The 21 T cell receptor beta chains below all came from one sample that was sequenced in a study of CD8 T cells in Susac syndrome. RNA in amounts of roughly 0.5 to 1 ug was reverse transcribed with random hexamers. TCRdb called the immunoSEQ multiplex PCR reads again in MiXCR, with one record for every CDR3 protein. Of 180,000 or so distinct CDR3 sequences in the sample, about 95% were seen once. Source material: CD4+ T cells from PBMCs. The origin of the receptors is a human donor with multiple sclerosis.

V is TRBV6-1 and J is TRBJ2-3, with a weak D call TRBD2 (6 bases). This CDR3 is built from 14 residues. Germline V gene data show CDR1 as MNHNS and CDR2 as SASEGT. V was clipped by 8 bases and J by 7 bases, with 19 bases between them. The DNA of the CDR3 is TGTGCCAGCCACCTTAGCGGAGTCGGCAATACGCAGTATTTT. This sequence encodes CASHLSGVGNTQYF.

The rearrangement uses TRBV24-1 and TRBJ2-1, with 8 bases identical to TRBD2. Germline trimming cut 4 bases from V and 8 bases from J; bases unmatched to any gene: 9. The CDR3 sequence is 15 residues long. Germline lookup yields CDR1 KGHDR and CDR2 SFDVKD. CDR3 region: CATSDSGTRADEQFF. The CDR3 DNA follows: TGTGCCACCAGTGACTCCGGGACTAGAGCCGATGAGCAGTTCTTC.

The chain joins TRBV9 to TRBJ2-3, with D unresolved. Germline V lookup: CDR1 SGDLS, CDR2 YYNGEE. V was cut by 3 bases and J by 0 bases, with 11 bases left in between. The CDR3 loop spans 15 amino acids. Written as DNA, the CDR3 is TGTGCCAGCAGCGCGGCGCCGGTTAGCACAGATACGCAGTATTTT. Amino acids: CASSAAPVSTDTQYF.

The chain employs TRBV5-6 and TRBJ2-5, with 7 bases lining up with TRBD1. V was pared by 6 bases and J by 1 base, with 3 bases of the junction left unmatched. CDR1 and CDR2 from the germline V gene are SGHDT and YYEEEE. The CDR3 extends over 13 amino acids. The CDR3 DNA reads as TGTGCCAGCATCAGGGGGAGCCAAGAGACCCAGTACTTC. It yields the protein CASIRGSQETQYF.

This clonotype came up once. V is TRBV20-1 and J is TRBJ1-5, with TRBD1 identical over 10 bases. The CDR3 extends over 14 amino acids. Germline lookup yields CDR1 DFQATT and CDR2 SNEGSKA (reference sequence). V gave up 5 bases and J gave up 2 bases; unmatched junction bases: 3. CDR3 residues: CSAVGTGGNQPQHF. The CDR3 bases are TGCAGTGCTGTAGGGACAGGGGGCAATCAGCCCCAGCATTTT.

This chain links TRBV4-1 with TRBJ2-7, with 8 nucleotides matching TRBD2. The trim removed 3 bases at V and 4 bases at J, leaving 5 bases unmatched. The CDR3 consists of 14 residues. Germline CDR1 reads MGHRA; CDR2 reads YSYEKL. Here the CDR3 reads CASSHIGRAYEQYF. The CDR3 coding sequence is TGCGCCAGCAGCCATATCGGGAGGGCTTACGAGCAGTACTTC.

The chain links TRBV7-9 to TRBJ1-5; D is uncertain. Trimming took 4 bases from V and 6 from J, leaving 7 bases between them. The CDR3 runs 12 residues. Looked up from germline, CDR1 is SEHNR and CDR2 is FQNEAQ (reference sequence). The CDR3 reads CASSWGFQPQHF. The CDR3, as DNA: TGTGCCAGCAGCTGGGGTTTTCAGCCCCAGCATTTT.

The V and J genes are TRBV2 and TRBJ2-1; D possibly corresponds to TRBD1 (5 bases). V was clipped by 6 bases and J by 5 bases, with 11 bases between them. Per germline, CDR1 SNHLY and CDR2 FYNNEI. The CDR3 is made up of 13 amino acids. The CDR3 reads CASRADSHNEQFF. The CDR3 DNA follows: TGTGCCAGCAGAGCCGACAGCCACAATGAGCAGTTCTTC.

The table lists this clonotype with a count of one. The chain links TRBV3-1 to TRBJ2-1; 12 positions agree with TRBD2. Trimming took 5 bases from V and 7 from J; bases not matched to a gene: 15. Germline CDR1 is LGHDT and CDR2 is YNNKEL (reference sequence). The CDR3 is made up of 18 amino acids. CDR3 nucleotide sequence: TGTGCCAGCAGCATGGGGACTAGCGGGCCGGGGGCTAGGAATGAGCAGTTCTTC. Translation gives CASSMGTSGPGARNEQFF.

This chain uses TRBV2 with TRBJ2-7; TRBD1 is a possible D gene (5 bases). V was pared by 1 base and J by 11 bases, with 9 bases between. CDR1 SNHLY and CDR2 FYNNEI come from the germline V gene. The CDR3 runs to 11 residues. For the CDR3, the DNA is TGTGCCAGCAGTGAAGTTATACAGGAGTACTTC. Amino acid sequence: CASSEVIQEYF. The full variable domain, rest sourced from reference TRBV2 and TRBJ2-7, is EPEVTQTPSHQVTQMGQEVILRCVPISNHLYFYWYRQILGQKVEFLVSFYNNEISEKSEIFDDQFSVERPDGSNFTLKIRSTKLEDSAMYFCASSEVIQEYFGPGTRLTVT.

The chain uses TRBV4-2 and TRBJ2-7; TRBD2 might be the D (5 bases). The V and J ends lost 0 bases and 0 bases respectively, with 6 bases between them. This CDR3 contains 14 residues. The V gene's germline CDR1 is LGHNA and CDR2 YNFKEQ. The chain's CDR3 is CASSQELVSYEQYF. For the CDR3, the DNA is TGTGCCAGCAGCCAAGAACTAGTCTCCTACGAGCAGTACTTC.

This clonotype was observed once. This chain joins TRBV18 and TRBJ1-6; maybe TRBD1 (5 bases). Trimming cost V 3 bases and J 10 bases, with 10 bases left between them. From germline, CDR1 is KGHSH and CDR2 LQKENI. This CDR3 is built from 13 residues. The CDR3 here is CASSPSGKSPLHF. CDR3 bases: TGTGCCAGCTCACCTTCAGGGAAATCACCCCTCCACTTT.

The chain links TRBV18 to TRBJ1-1; 10 bases line up with TRBD1. In germline, CDR1 is KGHSH, CDR2 LQKENI. After removal of 6 bases from V and 1 base from J, the junction contained 2 bases not matched to a gene. This CDR3 region has 14 residues. The CDR3 here is CASSRDRGNTEAFF. The CDR3 nucleotides are TGTGCCAGCTCGAGGGACAGGGGGAACACTGAAGCTTTCTTT.

The V call is TRBV20-1, the J call TRBJ2-7, with 9 positions matching TRBD2. The CDR3 is 14 residues long. V trimming: 6 bases; J trimming: 6 bases; junction bases outside the gene matches: 12. The V gene's germline CDR1 is DFQATT and CDR2 SNEGSKA (reference sequence). CDR3 in DNA: TGCAGTGCCGCACCGATAGCGGGAGCGGTCGAGCAGTACTTC. This translates into CSAAPIAGAVEQYF.

The gene calls are TRBV9 and TRBJ1-1; D unclear. Trimming cost V 4 bases and J 3 bases, with 10 bases left between them. Germline V gene sequence: CDR1 SGDLS, CDR2 YYNGEE. The CDR3 contains 13 residues. The CDR3 DNA reads as TGTGCCAGCAGCTTGGACCCCTACACTGAAGCTTTCTTT. Its translation: CASSLDPYTEAFF.

J is TRBJ1-2 and V is TRBV3-1; possibly TRBD1 for D (6 bases). V was pared by 4 bases and J by 7 bases, with 13 bases between. This CDR3 has 13 residues. Germline CDR1 reads LGHDT; CDR2 reads YNNKEL (reference sequence). CDR3 region: CASSLSDRPGYTF. The CDR3 DNA reads TGTGCCAGCAGCCTAAGCGACAGGCCTGGCTACACCTTC.

V usage is TRBV20-1 and J usage is TRBJ1-5; D not certain. This CDR3 contains 11 residues. V lost 3 bases and J 9 bases, leaving 9 bases between the germline ends. CDR1 and CDR2 (germline): DFQATT, SNEGSKA (reference sequence). The CDR3 protein is CSASWGGPQHF. The CDR3, as DNA: TGCAGTGCTAGCTGGGGTGGGCCCCAGCATTTT.

As DNA, the CDR3 is TGCAGCGTTGAAGGGAGGGGTGGCACAGATACGCAGTATTTT. Protein: CSVEGRGGTDTQYF. V and J are TRBV29-1 and TRBJ2-3; possibly TRBD2 for D (6 bases). Germline-derived CDR1 and CDR2 are SQVTM and ANQGSEA. The V gene lost 1 base and the J gene lost 1 base, with 9 bases spanning the gap. CDR3 length equals 14 residues.

CDR3 residues: CASSLSRGTDTQYF. The CDR3 nucleotides are TGTGCCAGCAGCTTGTCTCGGGGCACAGATACGCAGTATTTT. The chain links TRBV7-8 to TRBJ2-3; D not certain. CDR1 is SGHVS and CDR2 is FQNEAQ in the germline V gene. The CDR3 consists of 14 residues. Trimming shortened V by 3 bases and J by 1 base, and 8 bases separated the two germline ends.

The chain links TRBV12-3 or TRBV12-4 to TRBJ2-7; 8 bases align to TRBD2. Trimming removed 1 base from V and 5 bases from J; junction bases left unmatched: 4. The CDR3 covers 14 residues. Here the CDR3 reads CASSLVAGGNEQYF. In DNA, the CDR3 is TGTGCCAGCAGTTTAGTTGCGGGAGGTAACGAGCAGTACTTC.

The rearrangement joins TRBV12-3 or TRBV12-4 to TRBJ1-5; D unresolved. The CDR3 covers 14 residues. Trimming took 6 bases from V and 3 from J, leaving 12 bases between them. CDR3 region: CASSQYSVNQPQHF. CDR3 nucleotides: TGTGCCAGCAGCCAATACAGTGTCAATCAGCCCCAGCATTTT.